This T cell receptor (beta chain) is from a study of neoadjuvant anti-PD-1 for oral cavity cancer. Study at large: Most patients had three to four biweekly doses of 3 mg/kg nivolumab before resection.

Repertoires were generated with immunoSEQ multiplex PCR, while TCRdb's copy carries only in-frame clones and drops some. The top ten clones hold approximately 26% of a sample with about 6,700 clones, 45% to 50% of them seen once. There are 20 residues in the CDR3. Trimming removed 5 bases from V and 6 bases from J; junction bases left unmatched: 22. Germline CDR1 and CDR2: MDHEN and SYDVKM. V and J are TRBV28 and TRBJ2-2; 9 nucleotides align to TRBD2. The clonotype was recovered from a person aged 35 to 85 with oral cavity squamous cell carcinoma. Sample: tumor tissue, taken before nivolumab (anti-PD-1) treatment. CDR3: CASSPPGSSGGLVWAGELFF. The CDR3 coding sequence is TGTGCCAGCAGTCCCCCGGGGAGTAGCGGGGGTTTAGTGTGGGCCGGGGAGCTGTTTTTT.